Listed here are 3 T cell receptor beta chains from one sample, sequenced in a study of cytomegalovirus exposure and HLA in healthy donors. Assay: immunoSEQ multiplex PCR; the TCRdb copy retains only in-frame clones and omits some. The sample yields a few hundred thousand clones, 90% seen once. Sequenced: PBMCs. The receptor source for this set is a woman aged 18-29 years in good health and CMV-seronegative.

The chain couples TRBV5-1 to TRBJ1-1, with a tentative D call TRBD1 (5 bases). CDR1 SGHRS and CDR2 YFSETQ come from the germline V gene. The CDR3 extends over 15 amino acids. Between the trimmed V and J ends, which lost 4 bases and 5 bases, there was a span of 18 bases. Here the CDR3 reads CASSRTREALTEAFF. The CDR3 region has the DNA TGCGCCAGCAGCCGTACCAGGGAGGCGTTAACTGAAGCTTTCTTT.

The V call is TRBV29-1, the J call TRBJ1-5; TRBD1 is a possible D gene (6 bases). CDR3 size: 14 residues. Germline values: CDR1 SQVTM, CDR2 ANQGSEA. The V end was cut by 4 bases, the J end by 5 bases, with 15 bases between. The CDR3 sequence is CSVVLGALDQPQHF. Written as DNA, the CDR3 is TGCAGCGTTGTTTTGGGGGCTCTTGATCAGCCCCAGCATTTT.

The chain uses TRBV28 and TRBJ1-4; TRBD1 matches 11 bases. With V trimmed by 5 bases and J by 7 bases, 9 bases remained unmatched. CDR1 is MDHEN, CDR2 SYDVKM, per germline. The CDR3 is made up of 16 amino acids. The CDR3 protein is CASSPPRTGGGEKLFF. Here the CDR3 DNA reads TGTGCCAGCAGTCCCCCCCGGACAGGGGGCGGTGAAAAACTGTTTTTT.